This T cell receptor beta chain was documented in a study of CD8 T cells in Susac syndrome (dated by TCRdb to between 2017 and 2020). For the wider study: Among the sequenced Susac syndrome patients, 5 or 6 had clinically active disease and 8 or 9 were in clinical remission. At the time of blood withdrawal, Susac syndrome patients were either therapy-naive, taking corticosteroids (with some also receiving IVIg), or on IVIg alone. Whether CD8+ T cell activation and differentiation in Susac syndrome was antigen driven was tested using repertoire sequencing. The study compared CD8+ T cell repertoire clonality among approximately twelve healthy donors, roughly 14 Susac syndrome patients and fewer than 19 multiple sclerosis patients.

There are 15 amino acids in the CDR3, from cysteine to phenylalanine inclusive. The DNA shown is the 45-base CDR3, in frame from base 1. Taken from the germline V gene, the CDR1 and CDR2 loops are SGHRS and YFSETQ. V loses 0 bases, J loses 1 base, and the germline ends lie 10 bases apart. High-throughput TCR beta sequencing profiled peripheral blood CD8+ and CD4+ T cells from healthy donors, Susac syndrome patients and multiple sclerosis patients. The Susac syndrome patients fulfilled recently defined diagnostic criteria for definite or probable disease. Bulk CD8+ and CD4+ T cells were purified magnetically by negative isolation, whereas CD8+ TEMRA cells were enriched by FACS. Blood was collected in EDTA tubes and processed within 24 hours, with PBMCs isolated through density gradient centrifugation. PBMCs intended for TCR sequencing were frozen in liquid nitrogen and were later thawed in a 37 degrees C water bath. The sorted or isolated CD4+, CD8+ and CD8+ TEMRA cells had a purity of 90% or higher.

Beyond this particular receptor, the publication reports: Clonal expansion was observed in Susac syndrome CD8+ repertoires, with the highest expansion in CD8+ TEMRA cells and greater expansion in clinically active than in remitting patients. The TCR sequencing and HLA analysis was acknowledged to have included a relatively small number of individuals. In the total CD8+ and CD8+ TEMRA repertoires, approximately 17 and five Susac-specific public clones, respectively, were identified.

This clonotype has a handful of counts. Its specific antigen is unknown. Per-base quality was not reported, and no clone a single base away is much larger than it. RNA was extracted using the RNeasy kit, and roughly 0.5 to 1 ug of the RNA was reverse transcribed with random hexamers. TCR beta CDR3 regions were amplified with the immunoSEQ multiplex PCR assay covering 54 Vbeta and 13 Jbeta segments. To correct PCR amplification bias, a synthetic template baseline was used for both primer optimization and computational correction. Processing in the source paper ran as follows. Only productive sequences were kept, with reads annotated to V, D and J genes according to IMGT and analyzed in immunoSEQ Analyzer. Clonality was computed as one minus Shannon entropy normalized by log2 of the number of productive unique sequences. For each patient and control, public and private clones were evaluated among the 100 most prevalent clones. A clone was defined as Susac-specific if it was absent from the healthy and MS cohorts, from some 1,100 published viral clones and from other ImmuneACCESS disease sequences. TCRdb redid the processing of the public reads, applying fastp at Q25 and MiXCR, and retained in-frame beta chains. All rows with the same CDR3 protein become a single entry with the most common DNA and genes. The V and J calls here are based on TCRdb, not the publication. This sample gives about 90,000 distinct CDR3 sequences in total; 90% to 97% of them show up just once. Together, the top ten hold 0.55% to 0.8% of the sample.

The specimen sequenced was CD8+ T cells from PBMCs. The TCR comes from a human donor with Susac syndrome. The V and J segments used are TRBV5-1 and TRBJ1-1; a confident D gene designation cannot be given. CDR3 protein: CASSLGRIRNTEAFF. The bases are TGCGCCAGCAGCTTGGGGCGGATCAGGAACACTGAAGCTTTCTTT.